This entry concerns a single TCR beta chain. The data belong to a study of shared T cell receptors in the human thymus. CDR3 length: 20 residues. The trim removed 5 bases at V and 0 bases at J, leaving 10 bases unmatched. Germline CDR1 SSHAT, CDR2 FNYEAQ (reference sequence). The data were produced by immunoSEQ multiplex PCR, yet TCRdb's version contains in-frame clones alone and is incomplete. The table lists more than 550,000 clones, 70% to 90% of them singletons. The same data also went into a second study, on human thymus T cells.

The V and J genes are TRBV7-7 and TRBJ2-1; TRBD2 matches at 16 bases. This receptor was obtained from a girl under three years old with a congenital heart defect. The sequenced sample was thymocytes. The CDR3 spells CASSPSLGLAGGSSYNEQFF. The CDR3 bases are TGTGCCAGCAGCCCGAGCCTGGGACTAGCGGGGGGGAGCTCCTACAATGAGCAGTTCTTC.